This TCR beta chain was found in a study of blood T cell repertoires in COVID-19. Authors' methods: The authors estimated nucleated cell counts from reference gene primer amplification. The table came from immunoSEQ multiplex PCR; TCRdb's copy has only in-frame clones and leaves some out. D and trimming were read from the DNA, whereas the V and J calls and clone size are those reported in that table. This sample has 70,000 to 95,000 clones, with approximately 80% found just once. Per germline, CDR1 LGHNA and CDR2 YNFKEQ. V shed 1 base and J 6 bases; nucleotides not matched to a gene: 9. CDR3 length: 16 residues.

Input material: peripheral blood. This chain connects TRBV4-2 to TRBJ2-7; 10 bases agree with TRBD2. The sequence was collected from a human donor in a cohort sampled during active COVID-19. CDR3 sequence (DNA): TGTGCCAGCAGCCAAGGGACCCTAGCGGGGGTTGGCGAGCAGTACTTC. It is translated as CASSQGTLAGVGEQYF.